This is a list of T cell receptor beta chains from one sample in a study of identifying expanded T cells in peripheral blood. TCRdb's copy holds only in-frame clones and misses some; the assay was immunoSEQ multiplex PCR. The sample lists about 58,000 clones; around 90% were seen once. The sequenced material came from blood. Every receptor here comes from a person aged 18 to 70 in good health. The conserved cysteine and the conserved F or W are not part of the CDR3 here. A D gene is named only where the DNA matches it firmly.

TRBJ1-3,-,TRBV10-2,ASGSYGGSGNTIY
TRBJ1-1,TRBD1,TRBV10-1,ASSVDRGGEAF
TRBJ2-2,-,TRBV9,ASSVGYLENTGELF
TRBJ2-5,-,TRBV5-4,ASSLVGGETQY
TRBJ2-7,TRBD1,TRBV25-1,ASTGGGQGAREQY
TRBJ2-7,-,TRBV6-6,ASSYRDTLHYEQY
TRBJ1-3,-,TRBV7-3,ASSLEGSPGNTIY
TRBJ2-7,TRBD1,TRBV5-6,ASSWTGTNEQY
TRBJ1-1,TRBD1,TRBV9,ASSGPGTGATEAF
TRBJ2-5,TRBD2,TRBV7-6,ASSLGLAGGIYQETQY
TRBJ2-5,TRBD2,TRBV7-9,ASSVAGTKQETQY
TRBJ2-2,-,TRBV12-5,ASGLVLAGYTMNTGELF
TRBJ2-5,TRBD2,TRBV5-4,ASSLRTSSQTQY
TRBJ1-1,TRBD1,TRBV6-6,ASSYNRDRDTEAF
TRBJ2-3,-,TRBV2,ASSEVSGFAGPPTDTQY
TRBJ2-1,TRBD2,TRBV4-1,ASSLTSGFSYNEQF
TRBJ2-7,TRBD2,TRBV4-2,ASSQESGSSYEQY
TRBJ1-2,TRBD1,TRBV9,ASSASTGGLGYT
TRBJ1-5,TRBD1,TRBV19,ASSAGQANQPQH
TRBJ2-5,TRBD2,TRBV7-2,ASSSGTSGKGTQY
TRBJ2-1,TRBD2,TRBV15,ATSRPGGGRDNEQF
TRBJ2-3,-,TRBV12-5,ASGLVVGCPGARRSTDTQY
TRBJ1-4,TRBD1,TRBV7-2,ASSFRTGGGEKLF
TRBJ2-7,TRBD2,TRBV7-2,ASSLTAGVYEQY
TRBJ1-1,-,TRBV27,ASSIRVLATEAF
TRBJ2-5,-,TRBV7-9,ASSLGAPGGAETQY
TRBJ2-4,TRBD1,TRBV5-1,ASSLDRTGGLVIQY
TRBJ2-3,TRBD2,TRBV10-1,ASSEARSGGADTQY
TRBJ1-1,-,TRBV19,ASSIDRTVEAF
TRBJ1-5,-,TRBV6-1,ASRRTDSPTWAQH
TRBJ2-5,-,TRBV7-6,ASSYLTAEAQY
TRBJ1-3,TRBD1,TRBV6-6,ASRRTGVGNTIY
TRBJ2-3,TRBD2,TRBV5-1,ASSLESGTSTDTQY
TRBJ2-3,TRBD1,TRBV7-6,ASSLILRGTGRPDTQY
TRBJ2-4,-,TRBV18,ASSPPAGKGKNIQY
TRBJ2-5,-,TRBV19,ASSQGLATTETQY
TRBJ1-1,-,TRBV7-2,ASSLWGTEAF
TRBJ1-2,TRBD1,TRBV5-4,ASTFDRGNYGYT
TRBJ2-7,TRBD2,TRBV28,ASRASGSGYEQY
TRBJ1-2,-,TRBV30,AWSPGTSPICT
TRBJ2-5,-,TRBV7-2,ASSLVGGGTQY
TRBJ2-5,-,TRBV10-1,ASSDTNGETQY
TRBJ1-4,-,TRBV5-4,ASSPGPSATNEKLF
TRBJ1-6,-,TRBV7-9,ASSPGQYNSPLH
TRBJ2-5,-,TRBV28,ASRLSWAGGTQY
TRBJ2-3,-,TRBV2,ASSTDTQY
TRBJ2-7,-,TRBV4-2,ASSQAAAGDMYEQY
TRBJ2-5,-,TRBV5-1,ASSESQETQY
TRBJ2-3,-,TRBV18,ASSQSGADTQY
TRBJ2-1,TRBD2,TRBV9,ASSAGGYNEQF
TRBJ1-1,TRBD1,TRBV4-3,ASSQRDRMNTEAF
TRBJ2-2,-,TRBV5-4,ASSSDGFANTGELF
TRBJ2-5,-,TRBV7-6,ASSLRTGTGTVEETQY
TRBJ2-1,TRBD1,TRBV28,ASSSFGRGISYNEQF
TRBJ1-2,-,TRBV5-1,ASSLDGGVFPSGYT
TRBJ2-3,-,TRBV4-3,ASSQLALSTDTQY
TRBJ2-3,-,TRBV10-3,AISLRLREPDTQY
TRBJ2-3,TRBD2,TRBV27,ASGPAGETDTQY
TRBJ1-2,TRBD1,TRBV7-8,ASSPGQGAYGYT